The clone carrying this TCR beta chain appeared a few times. Sequencing input was equivalent genomic DNA from CVID and controls. Assay: immunoSEQ multiplex PCR; the TCRdb copy retains only in-frame clones and omits some. The sample offers tens of thousands of clones and no singletons, the top ten holding less than 3%. This record comes from a study of T cell clonality in common variable immunodeficiency. Sample: peripheral blood mononuclear cells. The source of this sequence is a person aged 18 to 75 in good health.

The DNA read from the CDR3 is TGTGCCAGCTCACCAGGGAGGACAGGGGTTACGGAGACG. Its protein is CASSPGRTGVTET. The complete CDR3 protein is CASSPGRTGVTETQYF. The chain links TRBV18 to TRBJ2-3, with 9 bases fitting TRBD1. Read sequence stops 3 residues before the CDR3 end, and the germline J gene provides the missing end. The CDR3 has 16 residues. Per germline, CDR1 KGHSH and CDR2 LQKENI.